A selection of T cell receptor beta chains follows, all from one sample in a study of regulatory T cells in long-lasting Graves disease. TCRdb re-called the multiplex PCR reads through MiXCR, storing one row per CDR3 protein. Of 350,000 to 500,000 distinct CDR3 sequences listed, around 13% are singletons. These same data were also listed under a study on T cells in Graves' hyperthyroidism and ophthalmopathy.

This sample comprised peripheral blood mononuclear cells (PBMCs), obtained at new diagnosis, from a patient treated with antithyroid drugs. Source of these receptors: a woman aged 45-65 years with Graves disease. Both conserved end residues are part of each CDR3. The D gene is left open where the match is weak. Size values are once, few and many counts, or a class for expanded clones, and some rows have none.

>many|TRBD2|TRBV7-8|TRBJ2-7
CASSLLAVSSYEQYF
TGTGCCAGCAGCTTACTAGCGGTTAGCTCCTACGAGCAGTACTTC
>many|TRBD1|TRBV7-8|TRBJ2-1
CASSLVGGNNYNEQFF
TGTGCCAGCAGCTTAGTAGGGGGCAACAATTACAATGAGCAGTTCTTC
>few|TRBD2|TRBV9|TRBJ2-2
CASSTGLAGGGNTGELFF
TGTGCCAGCAGCACTGGACTAGCGGGAGGGGGGAACACCGGGGAGCTGTTTTTT
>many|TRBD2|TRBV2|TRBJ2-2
CASSTPGGELHTGELFF
TGTGCCAGCAGTACACCCGGGGGGGAGCTGCACACCGGGGAGCTGTTTTTT
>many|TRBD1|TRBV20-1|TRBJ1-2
CSAEGQQGVGYGYTF
TGCAGTGCTGAGGGGCAACAGGGGGTTGGCTATGGCTACACCTTC
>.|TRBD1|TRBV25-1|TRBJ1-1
CASSPGQGLTSEAFF
TGTGCCAGCAGTCCGGGACAGGGGTTAACTTCTGAAGCTTTCTTT
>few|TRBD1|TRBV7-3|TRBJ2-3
CASSLKDRAGDTQYF
TGTGCCAGCAGCTTAAAGGACAGGGCGGGAGATACGCAGTATTTT
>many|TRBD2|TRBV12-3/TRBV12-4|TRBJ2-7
CASSSSGTMAF
TGTGCCAGCAGTTCGAGTGGGACTATGGCGTTC
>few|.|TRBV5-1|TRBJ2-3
CASSLQRVGRTDTQYF
TGTGCCAGCAGCTTGCAGAGGGTGGGCAGGACAGATACGCAGTATTTT
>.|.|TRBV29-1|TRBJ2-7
CSVLSGKLGYEQYF
TGCAGCGTTCTATCCGGGAAACTAGGCTACGAGCAGTACTTC
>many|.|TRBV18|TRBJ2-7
CASQGSQPYEQYF
TGTGCCAGCCAGGGGAGCCAGCCCTACGAGCAGTACTTC
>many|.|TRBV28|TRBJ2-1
CASNTLGLGYNEQFF
TGTGCCAGCAATACCCTAGGACTGGGCTACAATGAGCAGTTCTTC
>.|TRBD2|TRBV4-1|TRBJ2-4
CASSLRGTSAVKNIQYF
TGCGCCAGCAGCCTAAGAGGGACTAGCGCCGTAAAAAACATTCAGTACTTC
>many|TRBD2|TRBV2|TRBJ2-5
CASRRLAGQETQYF
TGTGCCAGCAGGCGGCTAGCGGGACAAGAGACCCAGTACTTC
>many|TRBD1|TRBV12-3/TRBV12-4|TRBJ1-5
CASRDRGRQPQHF
TGTGCCAGCAGGGACAGGGGTAGGCAGCCCCAGCATTTT
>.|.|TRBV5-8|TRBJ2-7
CASSLAGKEQYF
TGTGCCAGCAGCTTGGCCGGCAAGGAACAGTACTTC
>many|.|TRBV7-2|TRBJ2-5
CASSLDIRLAKTQYF
TGTGCCAGCAGCTTGGATATTCGTCTAGCGAAGACCCAGTACTTC
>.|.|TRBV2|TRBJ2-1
CASRQGQYNEQFF
TGTGCCAGCCGGCAGGGGCAATACAATGAGCAGTTCTTC
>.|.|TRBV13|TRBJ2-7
CASSLLPHEQYF
TGTGCCAGCAGCTTATTACCCCACGAGCAGTACTTC
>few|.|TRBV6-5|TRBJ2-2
CASSYPVSGELFF
TGTGCCAGCAGTTACCCCGTAAGTGGGGAGCTGTTTTTT
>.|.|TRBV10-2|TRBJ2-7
CASSHGGSGEQYF
TGCGCCAGCAGCCATGGAGGGTCCGGCGAGCAGTACTTC
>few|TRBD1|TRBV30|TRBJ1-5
CAWRETGGNYRPQHF
TGTGCCTGGAGGGAGACAGGGGGGAACTATCGGCCCCAGCATTTT
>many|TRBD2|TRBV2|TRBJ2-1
CASRELAGGPYNEQFF
TGTGCCAGCAGGGAACTAGCGGGAGGGCCCTACAATGAGCAGTTCTTC
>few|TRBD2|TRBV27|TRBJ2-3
CASSLSGLASTDTQYF
TGTGCCAGCAGTTTATCGGGACTAGCGAGCACAGATACGCAGTATTTT
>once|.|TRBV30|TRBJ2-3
CAWSVPWDTQYF
TGTGCCTGGAGTGTACCCTGGGATACGCAGTATTTT
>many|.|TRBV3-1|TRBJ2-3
CASSQGLGDTQYF
TGTGCCAGCAGCCAAGGTCTTGGAGATACGCAGTATTTT
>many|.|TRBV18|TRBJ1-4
CASSPRTGHEKKLFF
TGTGCCAGCTCACCAAGAACGGGGCACGAAAAAAAACTGTTTTTT
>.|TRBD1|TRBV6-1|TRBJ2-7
CASSEGTGTAYEQYF
TGTGCCAGCAGTGAGGGGACCGGGACAGCCTACGAGCAGTACTTC
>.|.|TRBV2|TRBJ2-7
CASSDLATYEQYF
TGTGCCAGCAGTGATCTAGCGACCTACGAGCAGTACTTC
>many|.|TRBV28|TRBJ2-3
CASSYRGPYTDTQYF
TGTGCCAGCAGTTACCGAGGGCCGTACACAGATACGCAGTATTTT
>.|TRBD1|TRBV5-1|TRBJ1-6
CASSLEGQGDSPLHF
TGCGCCAGCAGCTTGGAGGGACAGGGGGATTCACCCCTCCACTTT
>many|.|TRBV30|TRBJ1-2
CAWRAPASHGYTF
TGTGCCTGGCGTGCCCCAGCTAGTCATGGCTACACCTTC
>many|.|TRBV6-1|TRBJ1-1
CASKHLRVKNTEAFF
TGTGCCAGCAAACACCTCAGGGTAAAGAACACTGAAGCTTTCTTT
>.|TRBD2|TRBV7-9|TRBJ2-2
CASSRTSGRTDGELFF
TGTGCCAGCAGCCGTACTAGCGGGAGAACAGACGGGGAGCTGTTTTTT
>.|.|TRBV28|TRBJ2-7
CASTESSDYEQYF
TGTGCCAGCACGGAGTCTAGCGACTACGAGCAGTACTTC
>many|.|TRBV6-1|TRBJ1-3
CASSLGQSSGNTIYF
TGTGCCAGCAGCTTGGGCCAAAGCTCTGGAAACACCATATATTTT
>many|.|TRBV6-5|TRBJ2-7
CASSYSQGNNAYEQYF
TGTGCCAGCAGTTACTCCCAGGGTAATAACGCCTACGAGCAGTACTTC
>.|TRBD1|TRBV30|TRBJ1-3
CAWSVGQGWNTIYF
TGTGCCTGGAGTGTCGGACAGGGGTGGAACACCATATATTTT
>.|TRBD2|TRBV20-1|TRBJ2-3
CSARWMTGPGTSGRDTQYF
TGCAGTGCTAGATGGATGACAGGGCCCGGGACTAGCGGGAGGGATACGCAGTATTTT
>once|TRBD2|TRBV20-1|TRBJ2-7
CSASGRVDEDYYEQYF
TGCAGTGCTAGTGGGAGGGTCGACGAAGATTATTACGAGCAGTACTTC
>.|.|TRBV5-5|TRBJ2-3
CASSLVAELTDTQYF
TGTGCCAGCAGCTTGGTTGCGGAACTCACAGATACGCAGTATTTT
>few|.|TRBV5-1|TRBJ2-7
CASSLMTDYSYEQYF
TGCGCCAGCAGCTTGATGACCGATTACTCCTACGAGCAGTACTTC
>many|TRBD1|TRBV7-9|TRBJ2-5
CASSLVPGQGATETQYF
TGTGCCAGCAGCTTAGTCCCGGGACAGGGGGCCACAGAGACCCAGTACTTC
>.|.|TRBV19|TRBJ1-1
CASSIAAAKGTEAFF
TGTGCCAGTAGTATAGCGGCAGCAAAAGGCACTGAAGCTTTCTTT
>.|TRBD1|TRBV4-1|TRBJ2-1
CASSQPRDRGNEQFF
TGCGCCAGCAGCCAACCCCGGGACAGGGGTAATGAGCAGTTCTTC
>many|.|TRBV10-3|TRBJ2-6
CAISEEGVAGANVLTF
TGTGCCATCAGTGAGGAGGGGGTTGCTGGGGCCAACGTCCTGACTTTC
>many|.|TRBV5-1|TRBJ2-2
CASIQGSANTGELFF
TGCGCCAGTATTCAGGGGTCAGCGAACACCGGGGAGCTGTTTTTT
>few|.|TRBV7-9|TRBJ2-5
CASSLGAGWRETQYF
TGTGCCAGCAGCTTAGGTGCGGGGTGGAGGGAGACCCAGTACTTC
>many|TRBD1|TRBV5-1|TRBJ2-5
CASSLGRGRETQYF
TGCGCCAGCAGCTTGGGCAGGGGGCGCGAGACCCAGTACTTC
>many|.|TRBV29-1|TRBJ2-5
CSVRRAETQYF
TGCAGCGTGCGAAGGGCAGAGACCCAGTACTTC
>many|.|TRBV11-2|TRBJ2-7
CASSLVTGQSYEQYF
TGTGCCAGCAGCTTAGTAACAGGGCAGTCCTACGAGCAGTACTTC